These 5 T cell receptor beta chains were all obtained from the same sample, sequenced in a study of shared clonotypes between healthy human individuals (dated by TCRdb to the early 2020s). Libraries were prepared through the immunoSEQ multiplex PCR assay. This immuneACCESS table, as held by TCRdb, lists in-frame sequences with V and J called but not all clones. Of the missing ones, under half trace to an unresolved V gene in checked studies; the others have no known cause. Recorded for this sample are 2,500,000 or so clones; around 90% of them occurred a single time. The top ten clonotypes cover 0.37% of the sample. What was sequenced was naive CD4+ T cells from PBMCs. In the paper's terms, the cell subset or site label means: CD45RA+ positively selected. The receptors derive from a man in his late teens or twenties in good health. Some clones in this sample may be carry-over from other donors' samples.

This clone was counted once. The V gene is TRBV4-1, the J gene TRBJ2-3; D is perhaps TRBD1 or TRBD2 (5 bases each). The CDR3 sequence is 18 residues long. Germline V gene sequence: CDR1 MGHRA, CDR2 YSYEKL. With 4 bases removed from V and 4 bases from J, the gap between germline ends came to 24 bases. The CDR3 sequence is CASSLGFGGIVKSDTQYF. The CDR3 nucleotides read TGCGCCAGCAGCCTAGGGTTTGGGGGTATCGTTAAGTCAGATACGCAGTATTTT.

This clone has only one observation. Different DNA sequences within this sample yield the same CDR3. The rearrangement uses TRBV19 and TRBJ2-6; D is unresolved. The CDR3 loop spans 15 amino acids. Deletions cut 3 bases from V and 2 bases from J, with 8 bases between. CDR1 and CDR2 from the germline V gene are LNHDA and SQIVND (reference sequence). CDR3 bases: TGTGCCAGTAGTATTGCTGGGGCTGGGGCCAACGTCCTGACTTTC. It is translated as CASSIAGAGANVLTF. The whole variable domain, filled in from reference TRBV19 and TRBJ2-6, reads DGGITQSPKYLFRKEGQNVTLSCEQNLNHDAMYWYRQDPGQGLRLIYYSQIVNDFQKGDIAEGYSVSREKKESFPLTVTSAQKNPTAFYLCASSIAGAGANVLTFGAGSRLTVL.

This chain uses TRBV13 with TRBJ2-3; D is uncertain. Trimming cost V 0 bases and J 4 bases, with 5 bases left between them. CDR1 and CDR2 (germline): PRHDT, FYEKMQ (reference sequence). The CDR3 covers 13 residues. CDR3 DNA: TGTGCCAGCAGCTTAGGCGGGCCAGATACGCAGTATTTT. Amino acids: CASSLGGPDTQYF.

This clone came up once. This same CDR3 is encoded by further DNA sequences in the sample. The V and J genes are TRBV6-5 and TRBJ2-2; unclear D gene. V was pared by 6 bases and J by 6 bases, with 5 bases between. This CDR3 has 11 residues. Germline-derived CDR1 and CDR2 are MNHEY and SVGAGI. Written as DNA, the CDR3 is TGTGCCAGCAGGTTGTCCGGGGAGCTGTTTTTT. Translation gives CASRLSGELFF.

The V gene is TRBV7-9, the J gene TRBJ1-3; 11 bases map to TRBD1. J lost 3 bases, V lost 1 base, and 8 bases had no gene match. This CDR3 is 18 amino acids long. Germline V gives CDR1 SEHNR, CDR2 FQNEAQ (reference sequence). The CDR3 protein is CASSLVPDRGRFGNTIYF. Here the CDR3 DNA reads TGTGCCAGCAGCTTAGTTCCGGACAGGGGGCGATTTGGAAACACCATATATTTT.